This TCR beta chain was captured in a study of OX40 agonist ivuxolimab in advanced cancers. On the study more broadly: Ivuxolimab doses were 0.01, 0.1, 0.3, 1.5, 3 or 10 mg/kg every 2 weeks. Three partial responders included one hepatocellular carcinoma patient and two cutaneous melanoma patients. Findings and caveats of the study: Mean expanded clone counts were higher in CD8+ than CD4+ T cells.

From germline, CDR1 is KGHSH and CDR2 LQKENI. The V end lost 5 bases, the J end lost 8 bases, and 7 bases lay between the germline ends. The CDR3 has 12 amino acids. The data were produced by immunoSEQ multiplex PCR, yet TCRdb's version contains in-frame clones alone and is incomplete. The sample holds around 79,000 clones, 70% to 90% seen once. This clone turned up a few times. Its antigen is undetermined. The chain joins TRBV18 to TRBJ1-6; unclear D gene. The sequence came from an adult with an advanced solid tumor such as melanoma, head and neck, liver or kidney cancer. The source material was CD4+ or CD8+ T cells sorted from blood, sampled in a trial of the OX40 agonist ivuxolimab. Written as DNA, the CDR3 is TGTGCCAGCTCAAGTTCGGATTCACCCCTCCACTTT. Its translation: CASSSSDSPLHF.